These T cell receptor beta chains were read from a single sample in a study of blood T cell repertoires in COVID-19. Libraries were prepared by immunoSEQ multiplex PCR; TCRdb keeps only in-frame clonotypes and omits some of them. The table shows tens of thousands of clones, with roughly four fifths occurring only once. Sequenced: peripheral blood. Receptors originate from a woman aged 60-75 years with acute or convalescent COVID-19. CDR3s include the opening cysteine and the closing phenylalanine or tryptophan. D genes are given only for firm matches. Size values are once, few and many counts, or a class for expanded clones, and some rows have none.

TRBJ2-5 TRBV3-1/TRBV3-2 - TRBD2 16 TGTGCCAGCAGCTATGGGACTAGCGGGAGGATTCAGACCCAGTACTTC CASSYGTSGRIQTQYF
TRBJ1-5 TRBV28 - - 13 TGTGCCAGCGATACTTATAGCAATCAGCCCCAGCATTTT CASDTYSNQPQHF
TRBJ2-5 TRBV11-2 once - 16 TGTGCCAGCAGCTTAGGACGGGGGAGCGGGTGGGAGACCCAGTACTTC CASSLGRGSGWETQYF
TRBJ2-4 TRBV29-1 once - 13 TGCAGCGTTGCGGTGTCGGTCGGGAACATTCAGTACTTC CSVAVSVGNIQYF
TRBJ1-6 TRBV10-2 - TRBD1 16 TGCGCCAGCAGTGAGTCGGGACAGGGCGTAGTTTCACCCCTCCACTTT CASSESGQGVVSPLHF
TRBJ2-7 TRBV5-1 - TRBD1 15 TGCGCCAGCAGCTTGGGGGGACAGGGGGCCTTCGAGCAGTACTTC CASSLGGQGAFEQYF
TRBJ2-1 TRBV7-9 - TRBD2 15 TGTGCCAGCAGCTTAGCCGGCGGGAGGGCCGGTGAGCAGTTCTTC CASSLAGGRAGEQFF
TRBJ2-7 TRBV23-1 - TRBD2 17 TGCGCCAGCAGCAGATTCGACGGGGGGGGCCCTTCTTACGAGCAGTACTTC CASSRFDGGGPSYEQYF
TRBJ2-7 TRBV7-3 - TRBD1 16 TGTGCCAGCAGCTTATCACGGGACAGGGGTAGGTACGAGCAGTACTTC CASSLSRDRGRYEQYF
TRBJ2-2 TRBV5-1 - TRBD2 15 TGCGCCAGCAGCTCAGGACTAGCGGACACCGGGGAGCTGTTTTTT CASSSGLADTGELFF
TRBJ2-3 TRBV3-1/TRBV3-2 few TRBD2 17 TGTGCCAGCAGCCCTAGCGGGAGGATGATTGACACAGATACGCAGTATTTT CASSPSGRMIDTDTQYF
TRBJ2-3 TRBV5-8 - TRBD2 16 TGTGCCAGCAGCTTTATTGCGGGAGGGCCGTCGGATACGCAGTATTTT CASSFIAGGPSDTQYF
TRBJ1-2 TRBV5-8 few - 14 TGTGCCAGCAGCTCCGTAGTACAGGGAGCTGGCTACACCTTC CASSSVVQGAGYTF
TRBJ2-1 TRBV5-1 - TRBD2 16 TGCGCCAGCAGCTTGGGTTTAGCGGGGGACTACAATGAGCAGTTCTTC CASSLGLAGDYNEQFF
TRBJ1-1 TRBV28 - - 16 TGTGCCAGCAGTTTGGCGGGGGCATTGGGGATCACTGAAGCTTTCTTT CASSLAGALGITEAFF
TRBJ2-7 TRBV28 - - 11 TGTGCCAGCAGGGAGTCCTACGAGCAGTACTTC CASRESYEQYF
TRBJ1-2 TRBV7-9 - - 12 TGTGCCAGCAGATCCACAGGGTATGGCTACACCTTC CASRSTGYGYTF
TRBJ2-7 TRBV5-1 - - 14 TGCGCCAGCAGCTTGGAAGGGGTGGGCTACGAGCAGTACTTC CASSLEGVGYEQYF
TRBJ1-1 TRBV19 once - 14 TGTGCCAGTTCCCCCCGGGGGACGAGAGCTGAAGCTTTCTTT CASSPRGTRAEAFF
TRBJ2-7 TRBV25-1 - - 13 TGTGCCAGCAGTGAAGTCCGGTCTAGTGAGCAGTACTTC CASSEVRSSEQYF
TRBJ1-1 TRBV6-5 few - 16 TGTGCCAGCAGTTACTCTTTGACGGAAGGGGACACTGAAGCTTTCTTT CASSYSLTEGDTEAFF
TRBJ1-1 TRBV3-1/TRBV3-2 - - 14 TGTGCCAGCAGCACACGACAGCCGAACACTGAAGCTTTCTTT CASSTRQPNTEAFF
TRBJ1-1 TRBV6-2/TRBV6-3 - - 15 TGTGCCAGCAGTTACTCGGGGACACTGAACACTGAAGCTTTCTTT CASSYSGTLNTEAFF
TRBJ1-5 TRBV2 - TRBD1 16 TGTGCCAGCAGTTACGGGGACAGGGGGCGGGTTCAGCCCCAGCATTTT CASSYGDRGRVQPQHF
TRBJ1-1 TRBV2 few - 15 TGTGCCAGCAGTGACCGGGCAGGGGCAGGAACTGAAGCTTTCTTT CASSDRAGAGTEAFF
TRBJ1-4 TRBV6-6 once TRBD1 15 TGTGCCAGCAGTTCCAGGGGGCATCGTGCTGAAAAACTGTTTTTT CASSSRGHRAEKLFF
TRBJ2-1 TRBV4-1 - TRBD2 16 TGCGCCAGCAGCCAAGGGACTAGCGTGGGGTACAATGAGCAGTTCTTC CASSQGTSVGYNEQFF
TRBJ2-3 TRBV9 - TRBD2 15 TGTGCCAGCAGCCTTAGGACTAGTTGGGCAGATACGCAGTATTTT CASSLRTSWADTQYF
TRBJ2-3 TRBV10-1 - - 12 TGCGCCAGCAGTGCTAACACAGATACGCAGTATTTT CASSANTDTQYF
TRBJ1-2 TRBV5-5 - TRBD1 18 TGTGCCAGCAGCTTGGACCCAAGGGGGTTCGGGACAGGGATAGGCTACACCTTC CASSLDPRGFGTGIGYTF
TRBJ2-7 TRBV5-5 - - 15 TGTGCCAGCAGACCGGGTGGGGGGTTCTCCTACGAGCAGTACTTC CASRPGGGFSYEQYF
TRBJ1-2 TRBV19 - TRBD1 14 TGTGCCACCTCGGGGGACAGGGGGAGATATGGCTACACCTTC CATSGDRGRYGYTF
TRBJ2-1 TRBV7-9 - TRBD2 16 TGTGCCAGCAGCTTACGCCTAGCGGGAGGGTACAATGAGCAGTTCTTC CASSLRLAGGYNEQFF